The subject of this entry is one TCR beta chain. What it binds is not known. This entry is derived from a study of T cell responses to AZD1222 COVID-19 vaccine. Study overall: Analyses pooled second doses at about 4 or about 12 weeks. The study's findings and limits: Donors were chiefly white British, with a greater number of females, and clonal diversity was perhaps underestimated.

Per germline, CDR1 SGHAT and CDR2 FQDESV (reference sequence). Unmatched junction bases numbered 7, after V lost 6 bases and J lost 4 bases. The CDR3 extends over 14 amino acids. TCRdb's copy holds only in-frame clones and misses some; the assay was immunoSEQ multiplex PCR. This table holds some 110,000 clones, 85% to 90% found once. The chain uses TRBV11-1 and TRBJ2-7, with TRBD1 matching 9 bases. The source is an adult in good health. The sample in question was peripheral blood, obtained on day 0 of AZD1222 vaccination. As DNA, the CDR3 is TGTGCCAGCAGTTTCCGGGACAGGGAATACGAGCAGTACTTC. Translated: CASSFRDREYEQYF.